This T cell receptor beta chain was captured in a study of T cells in Graves' hyperthyroidism and ophthalmopathy. Regarding the study as a whole: Most expanded thyroid clonotypes above 0.001 recurred in blood.

Amplification yielded TCR beta CDR3 regions, with RNA transcripts as the source. HTBI primers drove first-round RT-PCR of the TCR CDR3. TCRdb re-called the multiplex PCR reads through MiXCR, storing one row per CDR3 protein. The repertoire includes hundreds of thousands of distinct CDR3 sequences, around 16% of them detected once, and 25% to 35% sits in the top ten. Remarks on this clonotype: Its antigen remains unidentified.

Blood sampling occurred at first hyperthyroidism diagnosis, ahead of any ophthalmopathy symptoms. V was pared by 5 bases and J by 4 bases, with 17 bases between. The CDR3 is made up of 15 amino acids. The V gene's germline CDR1 is SGHTA and CDR2 FQGTGA. The J gene is TRBJ1-1, the V gene TRBV7-3; D ambiguous. The origin of this receptor is a woman younger than 30 with Graves' hyperthyroidism that later progressed to Graves' ophthalmopathy. Sequencing used blood. This CDR3 reads CASSAGWSPSTEAFF. In DNA form, the CDR3 reads TGTGCCAGCAGCGCGGGGTGGAGCCCGAGCACTGAAGCTTTCTTT.